The 21 T cell receptor beta chains presented below share a single source sample, sequenced in a study of Graves' ophthalmopathy and Graves' hyperthyroidism. The authors amplified TCR beta CDR3 regions, and they did so from RNA transcripts for repertoire sequencing. The first-round RT-PCR employed HTBI primers together with the Qiagen OneStep RT-PCR kit. A multiplex PCR was then performed as the second round. From the multiplex PCR reads, TCRdb called clonotypes with MiXCR, one entry per CDR3 protein. The sample has 900,000 to 1,200,000 distinct CDR3 sequences, approximately 35% seen once. The specimen sequenced was peripheral blood or thyroid tissue (not recorded which). Every receptor here comes from an adult man with Graves' hyperthyroidism.

The V gene is TRBV24-1, the J gene TRBJ2-7, with D possibly TRBD2 on 5 matching bases. V was clipped by 11 bases and J by 6 bases, with 22 bases between them. The CDR3 is made up of 14 amino acids. Per the germline V gene, CDR1 is KGHDR and CDR2 is SFDVKD. The CDR3 DNA is TGTGCCAGCAGGAGGAGATCTATCAGCCTCGAGCAGTACTTC. It specifies CASRRRSISLEQYF.

This clonotype has at least ten counts. V is TRBV7-9 and J is TRBJ1-4; the D is unclear. V shed 5 bases and J shed 7 bases, with 14 bases lying between them. The CDR3 contains 14 residues. Germline assignment: CDR1 SEHNR and CDR2 FQNEAQ (reference sequence). CDR3 DNA sequence: TGTGCCAGCAGCCCCCGGGATTTAGGTGAAAAACTGTTTTTT. Encoded protein: CASSPRDLGEKLFF. Full variable domain (missing parts from reference TRBV7-9 and TRBJ1-4): DTGVSQNPRHKITKRGQNVTFRCDPISEHNRLYWYRQTLGQGPEFLTYFQNEAQLEKSRLLSDRFSAERPKGSFSTLEIQRTEQGDSAMYLCASSPRDLGEKLFFGSGTQLSVL.

This clonotype has at least ten counts. V usage is TRBV4-1 and J usage is TRBJ2-7; D gene unclear. The V end lost 1 base, the J end lost 0 bases, and 4 bases lay between the germline ends. Germline V CDR1 and CDR2: MGHRA, YSYEKL. CDR3 size: 13 residues. The CDR3 is CASSQGFSYEQYF. DNA for the CDR3: TGCGCCAGCAGCCAAGGGTTCTCCTACGAGCAGTACTTC.

CDR3 DNA sequence: TGTGCCAGCAAGCTGGACAGGGATCAGCCCCAGCATTTT. Translation: CASKLDRDQPQHF. The rearrangement links TRBV2 to TRBJ1-5; 8 nucleotides agree with TRBD1. V lost 7 bases to trimming and J lost 5 bases; unmatched junction nucleotides: 4. CDR1 and CDR2 from the germline V gene are SNHLY and FYNNEI. This CDR3 is built from 13 residues. Using reference TRBV2 and TRBJ1-5 for the parts outside the CDR3, the full variable domain is EPEVTQTPSHQVTQMGQEVILRCVPISNHLYFYWYRQILGQKVEFLVSFYNNEISEKSEIFDDQFSVERPDGSNFTLKIRSTKLEDSAMYFCASKLDRDQPQHFGDGTRLSIL.

J is TRBJ1-2 and V is TRBV10-3; TRBD1 aligns across 7 bases. Looked up from germline, CDR1 is ENHRY and CDR2 is SYGVKD. The CDR3 spans 12 residues. Losses at the gene ends were 3 bases for V and 12 bases for J; bases not matched to a gene: 7. Written as DNA, the CDR3 is TGTGCCATCAGTGATGAAGACAGGGTTGACACCTTC. This encodes CAISDEDRVDTF.

This clonotype was found many times. The genes are TRBV7-9 and TRBJ1-4; D unresolved. There are 13 residues in the CDR3. Per the germline V gene, CDR1 is SEHNR and CDR2 is FQNEAQ (reference sequence). Trimming shortened V by 5 bases and J by 8 bases, and 12 bases separated the two germline ends. CDR3 nucleotides: TGTGCCAGCAGCCTTGCGCAGGTAGAAAAACTGTTTTTT. This translates into CASSLAQVEKLFF.

This sequence joins TRBV20-1 and TRBJ1-1; no definite D call. The V and J ends lost 3 bases and 5 bases respectively, with 4 bases between them. CDR3 length equals 10 residues. Germline CDR1 DFQATT, CDR2 SNEGSKA (reference sequence). The CDR3 DNA is TGCAGTGCTAGTCAAACTGAAGCTTTCTTT. It specifies CSASQTEAFF.

This chain connects TRBV5-6 to TRBJ1-1; no clear D gene. V lost 5 bases, J lost 1 base, and 18 bases lay in between. Germline CDR1 SGHDT, CDR2 YYEEEE. The CDR3 length is 16 residues. DNA for the CDR3: TGTGCCAGCAGTCAGGACCGCCGGGCCCAGAACACTGAAGCTTTCTTT. Its translation: CASSQDRRAQNTEAFF.

The chain employs TRBV4-3 and TRBJ2-2, with TRBD1 as a possible D gene (5 bases). With 1 base removed from V and 0 bases from J, the gap between germline ends came to 18 bases. The length of the CDR3 is 19 residues. The germline V gene encodes CDR1 LGHNA and CDR2 YSLEER. CDR3 nucleotide sequence: TGCGCCAGCAGCCAAGTGCAGGGCGCCACCATCGCGAACACCGGGGAGCTGTTTTTT. Its translation is CASSQVQGATIANTGELFF.

This clonotype was detected a few times. V is TRBV27 and J is TRBJ1-2; unclear D gene. V dropped 3 bases and J dropped 8 bases, with 16 bases sitting between them. Germline assignment: CDR1 MNHEY and CDR2 SMNVEV (reference sequence). This CDR3 comprises 14 residues. The CDR3 nucleotides read TGTGCCAGCAGTTTTCGTGTGGGCAGCTGGGGCTACACCTTC. Translating it yields CASSFRVGSWGYTF.

The chain links TRBV5-4 to TRBJ1-2; D gene uncertain. This CDR3 region has 16 residues. From germline, CDR1 is SGHNT and CDR2 YYREEE (reference sequence). Trimming took off 4 bases at V and 2 bases at J, with 18 bases between the two ends. CDR3 loop: CASSLPLMGGNYGYTF. In DNA, the CDR3 is TGTGCCAGCAGCCTACCCCTAATGGGAGGGAACTATGGCTACACCTTC.

The chain joins TRBV2 to TRBJ1-6; D is unclear. Germline V CDR1 and CDR2: SNHLY, FYNNEI. This CDR3 region has 16 residues. V lost 4 bases to trimming and J lost 9 bases, with 19 bases between them. The CDR3 here is CASSGLMGPFGSPLHF. CDR3 nucleotides: TGTGCCAGCAGTGGGCTCATGGGTCCATTCGGTTCACCCCTCCACTTT.

The rearrangement links TRBV4-1 to TRBJ2-5, with 9 bases identical to TRBD1. With 0 bases clipped from V and 4 bases from J, the junction kept 9 bases outside the gene matches. Germline loops: CDR1 MGHRA, CDR2 YSYEKL. This CDR3 spans 17 amino acids. CDR3 sequence reads: CASSQENRGRFGETQYF. The CDR3 DNA reads as TGCGCCAGCAGCCAAGAGAACAGGGGGCGGTTTGGAGAGACCCAGTACTTC.

Of note for this clonotype: A much larger clone lies a single base off, so this may be a read error. CDR3 in amino acids: CAGSLERDPPTTNTEAFF. CDR3 DNA: TGTGCCGGCAGCTTAGAACGGGACCCCCCGACAACGAACACTGAAGCTTTCTTT. This rearrangement joins TRBV7-9 to TRBJ1-1; D is perhaps TRBD1 (5 bases). The CDR3 is made up of 18 amino acids. Germline CDR1 is SEHNR and CDR2 is FQNEAQ (reference sequence).

In the case of this clonotype: The junction shows a germline mismatch at one end, possibly a read error. The genes are TRBV7-3 and TRBJ2-6, with 10 bases fitting TRBD1. CDR3 length: 13 amino acids. CDR1 is SGHTA, CDR2 FQGTGA, per germline. In nucleotides, the CDR3 is TGTGCCAGCAGCCTTGACAGGGGGCGAACTGAAGCTTTC. Protein product: CASSLDRGRTEAF.

This clonotype was found many times. The chain links TRBV10-2 to TRBJ2-5; no firm D call. Trimming stripped 2 bases from V and 0 bases from J, with 7 bases between. Germline V gives CDR1 WSHSY, CDR2 SAAADI. The CDR3 has 14 amino acids. CDR3 sequence: CASSEDGDQETQYF. Written as DNA, the CDR3 is TGCGCCAGCAGTGAGGACGGCGACCAAGAGACCCAGTACTTC.

This clonotype was recorded many times. The chain employs TRBV10-2 and TRBJ1-5; unclear D gene. The CDR3 spans 14 residues. The V gene lost 2 bases and the J gene lost 0 bases, with 5 bases spanning the gap. The germline CDR1 and CDR2 sequences are WSHSY and SAAADI. This chain's CDR3 is CASSEAYSNQPQHF. The CDR3 bases are TGCGCCAGCAGTGAGGCCTATAGCAATCAGCCCCAGCATTTT.

The chain uses TRBV11-2 and TRBJ1-2; no firm D call. Trimming pared 5 bases from V and 3 bases from J, leaving 19 bases between. The length of the CDR3 is 16 residues. The germline CDR1 and CDR2 sequences are SGHAT and FQNNGV. The CDR3 DNA sequence: TGTGCCAGCAGCGCGATGTGGGGAGGGCGGGACTATGGCTACACCTTC. Its translation is CASSAMWGGRDYGYTF.

The J gene is TRBJ2-5, the V gene TRBV29-1; TRBD2 might be the D (5 bases). The CDR3 is 14 residues long. The germline gives CDR1 SQVTM, CDR2 ANQGSEA. Trimming removed 8 bases at V and 2 bases at J, with 18 bases between. CDR3 in amino acids: CSQELGGQQETQYF. In DNA, the CDR3 is TGCAGCCAAGAACTAGGAGGCCAACAAGAGACCCAGTACTTC.

This clonotype was counted between two and nine times. The rearrangement uses TRBV25-1 and TRBJ1-1, with D tentatively TRBD1 (6 bases). The CDR3 contains 17 residues. Germline V gene data show CDR1 as MGHDK and CDR2 as SYGVNS. Trimming pared 6 bases from V and 2 bases from J, leaving 22 bases between. The CDR3 nucleotides read TGTGCCAGCAGATCCGCAGGACAGCGATGGGCAAACACTGAAGCTTTCTTT. It translates to CASRSAGQRWANTEAFF.

This clonotype was found a few times. DNA of the CDR3: TGTGCCAGCAGCTTTAGGGGCCAGTCCTTACAAGAGACCCAGTACTTC. Translating it yields CASSFRGQSLQETQYF. The V and J genes are TRBV7-9 and TRBJ2-5; possible D gene TRBD1, 5 bases. Germline-derived CDR1 and CDR2 are SEHNR and FQNEAQ (reference sequence). The CDR3 is 16 amino acids. The V gene lost 3 bases and the J gene lost 2 bases, with 16 bases spanning the gap.